Listed below are T cell receptor beta chains from one sample, sequenced in a study of T cell responses to AZD1222 COVID-19 vaccine. Only in-frame clones appear in the TCRdb table, and some are missing; sequencing was by immunoSEQ multiplex PCR. The data show 95,000 to 150,000 clones, almost 95% seen once. The input for sequencing was peripheral blood, taken on day 0 of AZD1222 vaccination. These receptors originate from an adult in good health. Each CDR3 is given with its conserved first and last residue.

j_call v_call cdr3_length cdr3_aa
TRBJ2-1 TRBV27 13 CASSGGPYNEQFF
TRBJ1-2 TRBV4-3 14 CASSQEGGPPGYTF
TRBJ1-6 TRBV11-1 15 CASSLYSPGDSPLHF
TRBJ2-6 TRBV29-1 13 CSVVQSGANVLTF
TRBJ1-5 TRBV4-2 15 CASSLSGEGFEPQHF
TRBJ1-1 TRBV7-2 15 CASSVEMSPVREAFF
TRBJ1-2 TRBV24-1 14 CATSDTGVNYGYTF
TRBJ2-1 TRBV19 19 CASKVYGTSGSGSYNEQFF
TRBJ1-4 TRBV6-6 12 CASSPWGEKLFF
TRBJ2-7 TRBV6-5 16 CASSFLPGQGVYEQYF
TRBJ1-6 TRBV10-1 13 CASSESTYSPLHF
TRBJ2-3 TRBV4-1 17 CASRQGWTPSGTDTQYF
TRBJ2-3 TRBV6-5 15 CASRTGTSGGDTQYF
TRBJ2-7 TRBV30 13 CAWRTGQGHEQYF
TRBJ1-3 TRBV10-3 15 CAISELGISGNTIYF
TRBJ1-5 TRBV3-1/TRBV3-2 15 CASSQDPGEDQPQHF
TRBJ1-1 TRBV10-3 14 CAIRKQGQHTEAFF
TRBJ2-3 TRBV19 13 CASSITEGDTQYF
TRBJ1-6 TRBV6-5 14 CASSRGVERSPLHF
TRBJ1-1 TRBV6-5 13 CASSYNLNTEAFF